Presented here are 2 T cell receptor beta chains from one specimen sequenced in a study of blood T cell repertoires in COVID-19 (dated by TCRdb to between 2020 and 2021). Libraries came from the immunoSEQ multiplex PCR assay. Here the immuneACCESS table is served through TCRdb, limited to in-frame sequences with V and J called. Missing clones are a known gap in these copies; in checked studies unresolved V genes cover under half, and the rest lacks a known reason. The sample data list 120,000 or so clones, and approximately 81% of these were observed just once. The ten top clones hold about 4% of the sample. The specimen was peripheral blood. All receptors come from a woman between 45 and 60 years old with acute or convalescent COVID-19.

This clone showed up just a few times. V usage is TRBV28 and J usage is TRBJ2-7; possibly TRBD2 for D (6 bases). The CDR3 loop spans 12 amino acids. The V end lost 6 bases, the J end lost 6 bases, and 12 bases lay between the germline ends. Germline V CDR1 and CDR2: MDHEN, SYDVKM. The CDR3 DNA is TGTGCCAGCAGATCGGGAGAATTCGAGCAGTACTTC. Encoded protein: CASRSGEFEQYF.

This sequence joins TRBV5-4 and TRBJ1-4; no definite D call. Germline assignment: CDR1 SGHNT and CDR2 YYREEE (reference sequence). This CDR3 is 15 amino acids long. V dropped 5 bases and J dropped 1 base, with 12 bases sitting between them. The CDR3 nucleotides are TGTGCCAGCAGTTTTGATCCGGGAACTAATGAAAAACTGTTTTTT. Translated: CASSFDPGTNEKLFF.